Listed below are T cell receptor beta chains from one sample, sequenced in a study of human T cells and chemical hapten exposure. Using its own MiXCR run on the RACE reads, TCRdb lists one record per CDR3 protein. The table records 150,000 to 200,000 distinct CDR3 sequences, around a quarter of them present only once. The sequencing used whole blood, collected in connection with sensitization to the hapten diphenylcyclopropenone (DPC). The receptors here all came from a woman aged 40 to 50 with alopecia areata. Some clones in this sample may be carry-over from other donors' samples. Both conserved end residues are part of each CDR3. A D gene is named only where the DNA matches it firmly. For some rows the clone size is stated as once, few or many, or as a class when expanded; others skip it.

v_call: TRBV4-2; j_call: TRBJ1-1; d_call: TRBD1; clone_size: -; cdr3_nt: TGTGCCAGCAGCCAAGGGGTAGCGCCAGGGGGTATGAGGTTCTTT; cdr3_aa: CASSQGVAPGGMRFF
v_call: TRBV20-1; j_call: TRBJ2-1; d_call: -; clone_size: -; cdr3_nt: TGCAGTGCTAGGACGGGACTTTACAATGAGCAGTTCTTC; cdr3_aa: CSARTGLYNEQFF
v_call: TRBV12-3/TRBV12-4; j_call: TRBJ2-7; d_call: TRBD2; clone_size: -; cdr3_nt: TGTGCCAGCAGCCCGAGGACTAGCGGGCCCCACGAGCAGTACTTC; cdr3_aa: CASSPRTSGPHEQYF
v_call: TRBV7-9; j_call: TRBJ1-1; d_call: -; clone_size: -; cdr3_nt: TGTGCCAGCAGCTTAGTCGGGGGCGGGCACACTGAAGCTTTCTTT; cdr3_aa: CASSLVGGGHTEAFF
v_call: TRBV5-5; j_call: TRBJ2-1; d_call: -; clone_size: few; cdr3_nt: TGTGCCAGCAGCTTGTTAGCTACCTACAATGAGCAGTTCTTC; cdr3_aa: CASSLLATYNEQFF
v_call: TRBV11-2; j_call: TRBJ2-3; d_call: -; clone_size: -; cdr3_nt: TGTGCCAGCAGCTTAGATTTTAGTTCAGATACGCAGTATTTT; cdr3_aa: CASSLDFSSDTQYF
v_call: TRBV24-1; j_call: TRBJ2-1; d_call: TRBD1; clone_size: -; cdr3_nt: TGTGCCACCAGTGCTACGGACAGGGGGCGGAATGAGCAGTTCTTC; cdr3_aa: CATSATDRGRNEQFF
v_call: TRBV5-1; j_call: TRBJ2-1; d_call: TRBD2; clone_size: many; cdr3_nt: TGCGCCAGCAGCTTATCTCCTAGCGGGACCACCTACAATGAGCAGTTCTTC; cdr3_aa: CASSLSPSGTTYNEQFF
v_call: TRBV4-3; j_call: TRBJ1-1; d_call: TRBD1; clone_size: few; cdr3_nt: TGCGCCAGCAGCACGAGGGGGCTGGACACTGAAGCTTTCTTT; cdr3_aa: CASSTRGLDTEAFF
v_call: TRBV20-1; j_call: TRBJ1-4; d_call: -; clone_size: few; cdr3_nt: TGCAGTGCTTGGGACACAGGACTCAAGAAACTGTTTTTT; cdr3_aa: CSAWDTGLKKLFF
v_call: TRBV4-2; j_call: TRBJ2-1; d_call: TRBD2; clone_size: -; cdr3_nt: TGTGCCAGCAGCCAAGAACGGGCTAGCGGCATGGGGAATGAGCAGTTCTTC; cdr3_aa: CASSQERASGMGNEQFF
v_call: TRBV28; j_call: TRBJ2-3; d_call: TRBD2; clone_size: -; cdr3_nt: TGTGCCAGCAGTTTTCCCCTAGCGGGAGGCACAGATACGCAGTATTTT; cdr3_aa: CASSFPLAGGTDTQYF
v_call: TRBV25-1; j_call: TRBJ1-4; d_call: -; clone_size: -; cdr3_nt: TGTGCCAGCAGTGAACCAGGGAATGAAAAACTGTTTTTT; cdr3_aa: CASSEPGNEKLFF
v_call: TRBV7-9; j_call: TRBJ2-1; d_call: -; clone_size: few; cdr3_nt: TGTGCCAGCAGCTTCAAGGGAAACAATGAGCAGTTCTTC; cdr3_aa: CASSFKGNNEQFF
v_call: TRBV28; j_call: TRBJ2-7; d_call: TRBD2; clone_size: -; cdr3_nt: TGTGCCAGCAGTGGCGGGACTAGCGGGAGTTTGGGCGAGCAGTACTTC; cdr3_aa: CASSGGTSGSLGEQYF
v_call: TRBV2; j_call: TRBJ1-3; d_call: -; clone_size: once; cdr3_nt: TGTGCCAGCAGGCCGGGCCGGAACTCTGGAAACACCATATATTTT; cdr3_aa: CASRPGRNSGNTIYF
v_call: TRBV5-1; j_call: TRBJ2-1; d_call: TRBD1; clone_size: -; cdr3_nt: TGCGCCAGCAGCCCCTCCAGGGGGCCGGCCGAATACAATGAGCAGTTCTTC; cdr3_aa: CASSPSRGPAEYNEQFF
v_call: TRBV7-2; j_call: TRBJ2-7; d_call: TRBD1; clone_size: -; cdr3_nt: TGTGCCAGCAGCTTATGGCCCGGGACAGCAAGTTACGAGCAGTACTTC; cdr3_aa: CASSLWPGTASYEQYF
v_call: TRBV12-3/TRBV12-4; j_call: TRBJ2-1; d_call: TRBD1; clone_size: -; cdr3_nt: TGTGCCAGCACCCCGGGACAGGGGGTCAATGAGCAGTTCTTC; cdr3_aa: CASTPGQGVNEQFF
v_call: TRBV6-2/TRBV6-3; j_call: TRBJ2-3; d_call: -; clone_size: -; cdr3_nt: TGTGCCACCTCAAAGGGGGTCCAATGGACTACAGATACGCAGTATTTT; cdr3_aa: CATSKGVQWTTDTQYF
v_call: TRBV24-1; j_call: TRBJ2-2; d_call: TRBD1; clone_size: few; cdr3_nt: TGTGCCACCAGTGATGCGCGGACAGGGATCGGGGAGCTGTTTTTT; cdr3_aa: CATSDARTGIGELFF
v_call: TRBV15; j_call: TRBJ1-2; d_call: -; clone_size: -; cdr3_nt: TGTGCCACCAGCTCGGGGGAATCTTTCGGGGCCTATGGCTACACCTTC; cdr3_aa: CATSSGESFGAYGYTF
v_call: TRBV5-1; j_call: TRBJ2-7; d_call: -; clone_size: -; cdr3_nt: TGCGCCAGCAGCTTTGCCAAAGACTACGAGCAGTACTTC; cdr3_aa: CASSFAKDYEQYF
v_call: TRBV20-1; j_call: TRBJ1-4; d_call: -; clone_size: -; cdr3_nt: TGCAGTGCTAGAGATCCGGGGGCCCCTAATGAAAAACTGTTTTTT; cdr3_aa: CSARDPGAPNEKLFF
v_call: TRBV5-1; j_call: TRBJ1-1; d_call: -; clone_size: few; cdr3_nt: TGCGCCAGCAGCTTGGCCCTAGGGACTCCCACTGAAGCTTTCTTT; cdr3_aa: CASSLALGTPTEAFF
v_call: TRBV4-2; j_call: TRBJ2-3; d_call: -; clone_size: -; cdr3_nt: TGTGCCAGCAGCCAAGAGGGGGCGGGCACAGATACGCAGTATTTT; cdr3_aa: CASSQEGAGTDTQYF
v_call: TRBV20-1; j_call: TRBJ1-4; d_call: TRBD1; clone_size: -; cdr3_nt: TGCAGTGCACGGACAGGCGTAGAAAAACTGTTTTTT; cdr3_aa: CSARTGVEKLFF
v_call: TRBV7-2; j_call: TRBJ1-3; d_call: TRBD1; clone_size: few; cdr3_nt: TGTGCCAGCAGCTTCCCCGGACAGGGGGGAAACACCATATATTTT; cdr3_aa: CASSFPGQGGNTIYF
v_call: TRBV28; j_call: TRBJ2-7; d_call: TRBD1; clone_size: few; cdr3_nt: TGTGCCAGCCTTACTCAGGGGGCTTACGAGCAGTACTTC; cdr3_aa: CASLTQGAYEQYF
v_call: TRBV7-2; j_call: TRBJ2-6; d_call: -; clone_size: -; cdr3_nt: TGTGCCAGCAGCTTAGCGGTGGGGTTTCGTGGGGCCAACGTCCTGACTTTC; cdr3_aa: CASSLAVGFRGANVLTF
v_call: TRBV29-1; j_call: TRBJ2-3; d_call: -; clone_size: few; cdr3_nt: TGCAGCGTTGGGACGCGGAACACAGATACGCAGTATTTT; cdr3_aa: CSVGTRNTDTQYF
v_call: TRBV7-9; j_call: TRBJ2-7; d_call: -; clone_size: few; cdr3_nt: TGTGCCAGCAGCCTTATACCCCCAGGGTTTTCCTACGAGCAGTACTTC; cdr3_aa: CASSLIPPGFSYEQYF
v_call: TRBV6-2/TRBV6-3; j_call: TRBJ2-1; d_call: -; clone_size: many; cdr3_nt: TGTGCCAGCAGCCCCCAGGGTAATGAGCAGTTCTTC; cdr3_aa: CASSPQGNEQFF
v_call: TRBV7-2; j_call: TRBJ2-7; d_call: -; clone_size: few; cdr3_nt: TGTGCCAGCAGCTCCGGACCGCCCCTCGAGCAGTACTTC; cdr3_aa: CASSSGPPLEQYF
v_call: TRBV5-1; j_call: TRBJ1-3; d_call: TRBD1; clone_size: few; cdr3_nt: TGCGCCAGCAGCCCCGACAGGGGAGGAAACACCATATATTTT; cdr3_aa: CASSPDRGGNTIYF
v_call: TRBV6-2/TRBV6-3; j_call: TRBJ1-4; d_call: -; clone_size: -; cdr3_nt: TGTGCCAGCAGTTCCATCTCCGAGGGTTATGAAAAACTGTTTTTT; cdr3_aa: CASSSISEGYEKLFF
v_call: TRBV15; j_call: TRBJ2-7; d_call: TRBD2; clone_size: -; cdr3_nt: TGTGCCACCAGCAGAGATCCGACTAGCCAGCCCGAGCAGTACTTC; cdr3_aa: CATSRDPTSQPEQYF
v_call: TRBV4-3; j_call: TRBJ1-2; d_call: -; clone_size: many; cdr3_nt: TGCGCCAGCAGCCAAGAAGTCCAGCAGAGTAACTATGGCTACACCTTC; cdr3_aa: CASSQEVQQSNYGYTF
v_call: TRBV10-3; j_call: TRBJ2-5; d_call: -; clone_size: -; cdr3_nt: TGTGCCATCAGTTCCCAGGCTCGACAGCGGAAAGAGACCCAGTACTTC; cdr3_aa: CAISSQARQRKETQYF
v_call: TRBV27; j_call: TRBJ2-1; d_call: -; clone_size: -; cdr3_nt: TGTGCCAGCAGTTTTGCTAGCGCCTACAATGAGCAGTTCTTC; cdr3_aa: CASSFASAYNEQFF
v_call: TRBV24-1; j_call: TRBJ1-5; d_call: -; clone_size: -; cdr3_nt: TGTGCCACCAGTGAGGGCGGGGCTCAGCCCCAGCATTTT; cdr3_aa: CATSEGGAQPQHF